Listed here is a single TCR beta chain. Following extraction, RNA underwent reverse transcription to cDNA, which served as the sequencing template. The data were produced by immunoSEQ multiplex PCR, yet TCRdb's version contains in-frame clones alone and is incomplete. This table holds tens of thousands of clones, over 70% found once. V was shortened by 3 bases and J by 4 bases, with 12 bases between the two germline ends. The CDR3 extends over 14 amino acids. Germline CDR1 reads SGDLS; CDR2 reads YYNGEE. These data originate in a study of CD8+ T cells in alopecia areata. Described treatment: oral pan-JAK inhibitor, 5-10 mg twice daily.

This receptor was taken from a human donor with alopecia areata. The sample consisted of CD8+ T cells sorted from blood, taken between weeks 43 and 45, from a patient treated with tofacitinib. The V call is TRBV9, the J call TRBJ2-3, with unresolved D. In DNA form, the CDR3 reads TGTGCCAGCAGCGGAACGTTGGCTTCAGATACGCAGTATTTT. Its translation: CASSGTLASDTQYF. The whole variable domain, filled in from reference TRBV9 and TRBJ2-3, reads DSGVTQTPKHLITATGQRVTLRCSPRSGDLSVYWYQQSLDQGLQFLIQYYNGEERAKGNILERFSAQQFPDLHSELNLSSLELGDSALYFCASSGTLASDTQYFGPGTRLTVL.